This TCR beta chain emerged from a study of early T cells in non-severe SARS-CoV-2 infection. Study-level points and caveats: VDJdb-based matching was biased toward anti-spike CD8 responses and missed private and CD4 specificities.

This clonotype was seen more than once but under ten times. Its antigen is unknown. Unique molecular identifiers tagged individual cDNA molecules. TCRdb analysed the 5' RACE reads with MiXCR anew, one entry per CDR3 protein. The data show 35,000 to 45,000 distinct CDR3 sequences, approximately 6.3% seen once. With V trimmed by 1 base and J by 5 bases, 2 bases remained unmatched. This CDR3 is 14 amino acids long. CDR1 and CDR2 from the germline V gene are SEHNR and FQNEAQ (reference sequence). The chain carries TRBV7-9 and TRBJ2-3; 8 positions match TRBD2. The sequence derives from an adult who was a healthcare worker with PCR-confirmed SARS-CoV-2 infection or an uninfected control (not recorded which). The sample taken for sequencing was whole blood. In DNA, the CDR3 is TGTGCCAGCAGCTTAGGGCTAGCGGGAGATACGCAGTATTTT. It translates to CASSLGLAGDTQYF.